This paragraph reports one T cell receptor beta chain. Its antigen is unknown. No much larger clone is present one base from it, and per-base qualities are unavailable. Peripheral blood CD8+ and CD4+ T cells from healthy donors, Susac syndrome patients and multiple sclerosis patients were profiled by high-throughput TCR beta sequencing. Treatment-naive patients with stable or active relapsing-remitting disease fulfilling revised McDonald criteria were used as multiple sclerosis controls. Bulk CD8+ and CD4+ T cells were purified magnetically by negative isolation, whereas CD8+ TEMRA cells were enriched by FACS. Blood was collected in EDTA tubes and processed within 24 hours, with PBMCs isolated through density gradient centrifugation. PBMCs intended for TCR sequencing were cryopreserved in liquid nitrogen and thawed later in a water bath at 37 degrees C. A purity of at least 90% was achieved for sorted or isolated CD4+, CD8+ and CD8+ TEMRA cells.

These data originate in a study of CD8 T cells in Susac syndrome (dated by TCRdb to between 2017 and 2020). With respect to the entire study: The study used repertoire sequencing to test whether antigen drove CD8+ T cell activation and differentiation in Susac syndrome. Clonality of the CD8+ T cell repertoire was compared between roughly 13 healthy donors, roughly 14 Susac syndrome patients and some 15 multiple sclerosis patients.

RNA was extracted with the RNeasy kit and 0.5 to 1 ug was reverse transcribed using random hexamers. TCR beta CDR3 regions were amplified with the immunoSEQ multiplex PCR assay covering 54 Vbeta and 13 Jbeta segments. PCR amplification bias was corrected by using a synthetic template baseline for primer optimization and computational correction. Per the source publication's procedure: Reads were assigned to V, D and J genes according to IMGT and analyzed in immunoSEQ Analyzer, with only productive sequences retained. Clonality was calculated as one minus the Shannon entropy normalized by log2 of the number of productive unique sequences. For each patient and control, public and private clones were evaluated among the 100 most prevalent clones. Clones were defined as Susac-specific when absent from the healthy and MS cohorts, from roughly 1,100 published viral clones and from other ImmuneACCESS disease sequences. TCRdb trimmed the raw reads at Q25, called clones with MiXCR and kept productive beta chains. One record per CDR3 amino acid sequence lists the most common genes and DNA. TCRdb, rather than the study authors, made the V and J calls. The sample contains 250,000 to 300,000 distinct CDR3 sequences, roughly 85% of them found a single time. The ten largest account for 0.21% of the sample.

The CDR3 holds 13 amino acids from the cysteine to the phenylalanine. The entry retains the CDR3 DNA only, 39 bases that are in frame from base 1. The germline V gene (reference sequence) gives CDR1 as DFQATT and CDR2 as SNEGSKA. The V end loses 6 bases and the J end loses 0 bases, and a stretch of 12 bases separates them. Summary of the overall study and its limitations: The number of individuals in the TCR sequencing and HLA analysis was recognized as being relatively small.

The sequencing sample was made of CD8+ T cells from PBMCs. The sequence joins TRBV20-1 to TRBJ2-7, with the D gene not confidently named. The TCR comes from a human donor with multiple sclerosis. The CDR3 protein sequence reads: CSARPLSSYEQYF. The DNA sequence is given as TGCAGTGCCAGACCGTTAAGCTCCTACGAGCAGTACTTC.